This passage covers 2 T cell receptor beta chains from one sample sequenced in a study of CD8 T cells in ankylosing spondylitis. Via MiXCR, TCRdb re-called the 5' RACE reads, giving one row per CDR3 protein. Of around 300,000 distinct CDR3 sequences listed, less than 25% are singletons. Sequencing was carried out using blood, either unsorted or a sorted T cell fraction (not recorded which). The receptor set was obtained from a female donor with ankylosing spondylitis or in good health (not recorded which).

The rearrangement uses TRBV28 and TRBJ2-2, with TRBD1 identical over 11 bases. Germline CDR1 is MDHEN and CDR2 is SYDVKM. CDR3 size: 16 residues. V shed 5 bases, J shed 4 bases, and the junction held 6 bases outside the gene matches. CDR3 sequence reads: CASSLTGQGGTGELFF. CDR3 nucleotides: TGTGCCAGCAGTCTAACGGGACAGGGGGGCACCGGGGAGCTGTTTTTT.

This clonotype was seen more than once but under ten times. V gene TRBV13 combines with J gene TRBJ2-6; D assignment may be TRBD1 or TRBD2 (5 bases each). Trimming took 5 bases from V and 9 from J, leaving 17 bases between them. The CDR3 contains 15 residues. Germline CDR1 reads PRHDT; CDR2 reads FYEKMQ (reference sequence). CDR3 protein: CASSEGRDGFNVLTF. CDR3 nucleotides: TGTGCCAGCAGCGAGGGACGGGACGGTTTCAACGTCCTGACTTTC.